These T cell receptor beta chains were read from a single sample in a study of Ad26.COV2.S vaccination and SARS-CoV-2 variants. The method was immunoSEQ multiplex PCR; TCRdb's version includes in-frame clones alone and lacks a portion of them. Of about 480,000 clones listed, 87% were seen once; the top ten hold 9.5% to 15%. The material was peripheral blood, obtained in a trial of Ad26.COV2.S vaccine versus placebo. Source of these receptors: a person between 18 and 65 years old who received the Ad26.COV2.S COVID-19 vaccine or a placebo. The CDR3 runs from the conserved cysteine through the conserved F or W. Fields, in order: clone size, D gene, V gene, J gene, CDR3 protein, CDR3 DNA. The D gene is left open where the match is weak. Rows give clone size only sometimes, using once, few, many, or a class for an expanded clone.

NA	TRBD1	TRBV3-1/TRBV3-2	TRBJ2-7	CATGDRSYEQYF	TGTGCCACCGGGGACAGGAGTTACGAGCAGTACTTC
NA	NA	TRBV19	TRBJ1-1	CASTPSGFTEAFF	TGTGCCAGTACCCCGTCAGGGTTCACTGAAGCTTTCTTT
NA	NA	TRBV14	TRBJ1-5	CASSQQSSGRVRNQPQHF	TGTGCCAGCAGCCAACAATCCTCAGGGAGAGTGCGCAATCAGCCCCAGCATTTT
NA	NA	TRBV28	TRBJ1-5	CASSGPGAGFNQPQHF	TGTGCCAGCAGTGGCCCCGGGGCAGGATTTAATCAGCCCCAGCATTTT
NA	NA	TRBV6-2/TRBV6-3	TRBJ1-2	CASSRNDYGYTF	TGTGCCAGCAGCCGGAATGACTATGGCTACACCTTC
NA	TRBD2	TRBV27	TRBJ2-2	CASSFSGRADTGELFF	TGTGCCAGCAGTTTTAGCGGGAGGGCCGACACCGGGGAGCTGTTTTTT
NA	TRBD2	TRBV2	TRBJ2-1	CASSDRTSGSTEFF	TGTGCCAGCAGTGACCGGACTAGCGGGAGTACGGAGTTCTTC
once	NA	TRBV19	TRBJ1-2	CASRYGGSGYTF	TGTGCCAGTAGATACGGTGGCAGTGGCTACACCTTC
NA	NA	TRBV30	TRBJ1-2	CAWSAGQSVYTF	TGTGCCTGGAGTGCCGGGCAATCTGTATACACCTTC
NA	TRBD1	TRBV15	TRBJ2-3	CATQRDRGRDTQYF	TGTGCCACCCAACGGGACAGGGGAAGAGATACGCAGTATTTT